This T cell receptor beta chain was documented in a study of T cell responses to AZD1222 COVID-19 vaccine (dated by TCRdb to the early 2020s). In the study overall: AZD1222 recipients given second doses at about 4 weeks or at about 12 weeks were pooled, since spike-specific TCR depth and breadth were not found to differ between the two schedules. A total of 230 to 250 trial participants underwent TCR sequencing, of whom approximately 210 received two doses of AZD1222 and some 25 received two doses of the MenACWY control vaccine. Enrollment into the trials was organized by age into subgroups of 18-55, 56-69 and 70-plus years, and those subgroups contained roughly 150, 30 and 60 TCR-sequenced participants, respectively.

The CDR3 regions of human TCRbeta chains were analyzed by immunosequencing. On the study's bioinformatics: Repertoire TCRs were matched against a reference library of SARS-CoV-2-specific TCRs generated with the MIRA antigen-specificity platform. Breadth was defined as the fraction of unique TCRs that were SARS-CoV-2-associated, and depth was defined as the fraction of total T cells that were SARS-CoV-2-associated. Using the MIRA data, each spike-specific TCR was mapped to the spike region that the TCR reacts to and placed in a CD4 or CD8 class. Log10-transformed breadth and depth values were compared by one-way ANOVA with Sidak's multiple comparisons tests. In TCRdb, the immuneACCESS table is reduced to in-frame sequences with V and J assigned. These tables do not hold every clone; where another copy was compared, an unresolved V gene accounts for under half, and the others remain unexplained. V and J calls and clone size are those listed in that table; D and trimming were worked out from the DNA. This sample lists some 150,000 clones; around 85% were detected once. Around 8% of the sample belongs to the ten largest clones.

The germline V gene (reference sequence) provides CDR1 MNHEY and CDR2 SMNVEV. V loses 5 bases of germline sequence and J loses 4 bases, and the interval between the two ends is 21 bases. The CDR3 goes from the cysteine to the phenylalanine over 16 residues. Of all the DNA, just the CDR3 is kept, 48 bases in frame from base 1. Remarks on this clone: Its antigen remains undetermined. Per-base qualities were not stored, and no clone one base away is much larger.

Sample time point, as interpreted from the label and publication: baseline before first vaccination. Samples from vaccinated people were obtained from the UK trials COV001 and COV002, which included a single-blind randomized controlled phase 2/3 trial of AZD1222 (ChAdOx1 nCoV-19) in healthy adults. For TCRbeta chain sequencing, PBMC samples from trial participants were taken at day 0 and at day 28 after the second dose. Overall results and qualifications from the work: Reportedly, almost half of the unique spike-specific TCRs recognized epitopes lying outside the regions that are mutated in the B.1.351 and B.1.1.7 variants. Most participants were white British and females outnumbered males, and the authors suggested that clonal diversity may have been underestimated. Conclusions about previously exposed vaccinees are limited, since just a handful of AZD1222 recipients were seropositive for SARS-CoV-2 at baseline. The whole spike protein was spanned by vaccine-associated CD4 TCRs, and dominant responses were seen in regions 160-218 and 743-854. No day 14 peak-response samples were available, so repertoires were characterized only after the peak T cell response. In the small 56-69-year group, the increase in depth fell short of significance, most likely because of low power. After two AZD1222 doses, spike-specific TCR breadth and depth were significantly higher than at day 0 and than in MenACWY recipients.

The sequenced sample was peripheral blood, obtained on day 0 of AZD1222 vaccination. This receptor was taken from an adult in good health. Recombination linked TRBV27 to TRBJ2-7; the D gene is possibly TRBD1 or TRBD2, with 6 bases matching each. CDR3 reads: CASSALGGAGSYEQYF. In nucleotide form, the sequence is TGTGCCAGCAGTGCCCTGGGGGGCGCGGGTTCTTACGAGCAGTACTTC.